Listed here are 16 T cell receptor beta chains from one sample, sequenced in a study of blood T cell repertoires in COVID-19. The method was immunoSEQ multiplex PCR; TCRdb's version includes in-frame clones alone and lacks a portion of them. This table has roughly 400,000 clones, 88% appearing once. The sample was PBMCs or T cells enriched from blood (not recorded which). All receptors derive from a woman aged 18-29 years who had been exposed to COVID-19.

The chain has TRBV7-2 and TRBJ1-4, with TRBD1 matching over 9 bases. The V gene's germline CDR1 is SGHTA and CDR2 FQGNSA. The V and J ends lost 4 bases and 7 bases, in that order; junction bases with no gene match: 7. The CDR3 extends over 15 amino acids. The CDR3 DNA reads as TGTGCCAGCAGCTCACAGGGGGCGGGCGGTGAAAAACTGTTTTTT. It codes for CASSSQGAGGEKLFF.

This chain joins TRBV5-1 and TRBJ2-3; 10 bases line up with TRBD1. This CDR3 contains 14 residues. CDR1 SGHRS and CDR2 YFSETQ come from the germline V gene. V lost 4 bases, J lost 5 bases, and 4 bases stayed unmatched. The CDR3 sequence: CASSKTGGLDTQYF. In DNA form, the CDR3 reads TGCGCCAGCAGCAAGACAGGGGGCTTAGATACGCAGTATTTT.

The rearrangement uses TRBV4-3 and TRBJ2-5, with 11 bases matching TRBD2. Germline V gene sequence: CDR1 LGHNA, CDR2 YSLEER. V gave up 2 bases and J gave up 1 base; unmatched junction bases: 12. The CDR3 covers 19 residues. The CDR3 nucleotides are TGCGCCAGCAGCCAATCTCTAGCGGGGGGTCTCCTCCCCCAAGAGACCCAGTACTTC. It codes for CASSQSLAGGLLPQETQYF.

Worth noting for this clone: Mismatch with germline at one junction end may stem from a read error. The J gene is TRBJ1-3, the V gene TRBV18; 7 bases are a match to TRBD1. CDR3 length equals 17 residues. Germline assignment: CDR1 KGHSH and CDR2 LQKENI. The CDR3 DNA reads as TGTGCCAGCTCTCCACAGGGGATGGATGGAACCGGAAACACCATATATTTT. Translated, it gives CASSPQGMDGTGNTIYF.

The chain employs TRBV6-5 and TRBJ1-6; D is unresolved. V lost 5 bases and J lost 3, with 8 bases in between. Per germline, CDR1 MNHEY and CDR2 SVGAGI. The CDR3 length is 14 residues. The CDR3: CASSPDFYNSPLHF. DNA of the CDR3: TGTGCCAGCAGTCCGGACTTCTATAATTCACCCCTCCACTTT.

The gene calls are TRBV6-2 or TRBV6-3 and TRBJ2-7, with 7 bases aligning to TRBD1. CDR3 size: 16 residues. From germline, CDR1 is MNHEY and CDR2 SVGEGT. J lost 3 bases, V lost 2 bases, and 10 bases had no gene match. CDR3: CASSYPTGTADYEQYF. CDR3 in DNA: TGTGCCAGCAGTTACCCGACCGGGACAGCGGACTACGAGCAGTACTTC.

The V call is TRBV11-2, the J call TRBJ1-3; D is ambiguous. Germline CDR1 SGHAT, CDR2 FQNNGV. V lost 2 bases and J lost 0, with 14 bases in between. There are 17 residues in the CDR3. CDR3 amino acids: CASSLSPYPSSGNTIYF. CDR3 DNA sequence: TGTGCCAGCAGCTTATCGCCCTATCCGAGCTCTGGAAACACCATATATTTT.

V usage is TRBV5-1 and J usage is TRBJ2-7, with D possibly TRBD1 on 5 matching bases. Between the trimmed V and J ends, which lost 4 bases and 3 bases, there was a span of 14 bases. The CDR3 is made up of 14 amino acids. Germline V gene sequence: CDR1 SGHRS, CDR2 YFSETQ. The DNA of the CDR3 is TGCGCCAGCAGCCAAGTCCGAAGGGGCTACGAGCAGTACTTC. This codes for CASSQVRRGYEQYF. Full variable domain (remainder filled in from reference TRBV5-1 and TRBJ2-7): KAGVTQTPRYLIKTRGQQVTLSCSPISGHRSVSWYQQTPGQGLQFLFEYFSETQRNKGNFPGRFSGRQFSNSRSEMNVSTLELGDSALYLCASSQVRRGYEQYFGPGTRLTVT.

This clone occurred once. CDR3 bases: TGTGCCAGCACCCTGGACAGCAGCACAGATACGCAGTATTTT. Its translation: CASTLDSSTDTQYF. This chain connects TRBV6-8 to TRBJ2-3; tentative D call: TRBD1 (6 bases). This CDR3 region has 14 residues. Germline V gene data show CDR1 as MNHGY and CDR2 as SAAAGT. V lost 7 bases and J lost 0, with 11 bases in between.

V usage is TRBV9 and J usage is TRBJ1-6; 9 bases match TRBD1. V gave up 3 bases and J gave up 7 bases; unmatched junction bases: 5. The V gene's germline CDR1 is SGDLS and CDR2 YYNGEE. This CDR3 region has 15 residues. The CDR3 region is CASSGGTGPNSPLHF. The CDR3 DNA is TGTGCCAGCAGCGGGGGGACAGGGCCAAATTCACCCCTCCACTTT.

This clone was recorded once. The chain carries TRBV19 and TRBJ2-7, with TRBD1 matching 8 bases. The CDR3 runs to 13 residues. The V and J ends lost 1 base and 7 bases, in that order; junction bases with no gene match: 3. The germline V gene encodes CDR1 LNHDA and CDR2 SQIVND (reference sequence). CDR3 amino acids: CASSIGTGWEQYF. DNA for the CDR3: TGTGCCAGTAGTATAGGGACAGGGTGGGAGCAGTACTTC.

V is TRBV21-1 and J is TRBJ1-4. TRBV21-1 is listed as a pseudogene. The CDR3 runs to 16 residues. In nucleotides, the CDR3 is TGTGCCAGCAGCAAAAGGAGGGGACGGGTGGATGAAAAACTGTTTTTT. Its protein is CASSKRRGRVDEKLFF.

V and J are TRBV2 and TRBJ1-4, with 7 positions matching TRBD1. V lost 11 bases, J lost 7 bases, and 7 bases stayed unmatched. CDR1 and CDR2 (germline): SNHLY, FYNNEI. The CDR3 length is 12 residues. Here the CDR3 reads CAGSRDSEKLFF. CDR3 bases: TGTGCCGGGTCCCGGGACAGTGAAAAACTGTTTTTT.

J is TRBJ1-6 and V is TRBV4-3; 8 positions match TRBD1. Trimming removed 5 bases from V and 9 bases from J; junction bases left unmatched: 12. The germline gives CDR1 LGHNA, CDR2 YSLEER. This CDR3 comprises 16 residues. For the CDR3, the DNA is TGCGCCAGCAGCTTGGCCACAGGGGGAATAAGTTCACCCCTCCACTTT. This gives the protein CASSLATGGISSPLHF.

The chain uses TRBV10-3 and TRBJ2-5; 10 nucleotides line up with TRBD2. There are 17 residues in the CDR3. Germline V lookup: CDR1 ENHRY, CDR2 SYGVKD. V trimming: 5 bases; J trimming: 5 bases; junction bases outside the gene matches: 14. CDR3 amino acids: CAISKTSGRLSGETQYF. The CDR3 region has the DNA TGTGCCATCAGTAAGACTAGCGGGCGGCTATCCGGGGAGACCCAGTACTTC.

The CDR3 coding sequence is TGTGCCAGTAGTATAGAAAGTGGAGGCTCCTACGAGCAGTACTTC. Protein: CASSIESGGSYEQYF. V and J are TRBV19 and TRBJ2-7; perhaps TRBD2 as D (5 bases). Germline V gene sequence: CDR1 LNHDA, CDR2 SQIVND (reference sequence). The CDR3 has 15 amino acids. V was cut by 0 bases and J by 0 bases, with 9 bases left in between.